A selection of T cell receptor beta chains follows, all from one sample in a study of control samples from healthy donors and cancer patients. Clones were read by immunoSEQ multiplex PCR, and TCRdb kept only the in-frame ones, dropping some. There are about 160,000 clones in the sample; approximately 90% occur only once, and around 12% lies in the top ten. The sequenced sample was blood. The receptors originated from a man aged 30-40 years in good health. Both conserved end residues are part of each CDR3. D genes are given only for firm matches. Some rows have no size entry. The others give once, few or many, or a class for an expanded clone.

j_gene,d_gene,abundance,v_gene,CDR3nt,CDR3aa
TRBJ1-1,-,-,TRBV4-2,TGTGCCAGCAGCCTTAGGGACGGCGCAGACACTGAAGCTTTCTTT,CASSLRDGADTEAFF
TRBJ1-4,-,-,TRBV3-1/TRBV3-2,TGTGCCAGCAGCCTGGGGACACCTGCAACTAATGAAAAACTGTTTTTT,CASSLGTPATNEKLFF
TRBJ1-3,-,-,TRBV2,TGTGCCAGCACGAATGGAAACACCATATATTTT,CASTNGNTIYF
TRBJ1-5,TRBD1,-,TRBV2,TGTGCCAGCAGGGGGGACAGTTTCAATCAGCCCCAGCATTTT,CASRGDSFNQPQHF
TRBJ2-3,-,-,TRBV28,TGTGCCAGCAGTTCGAGGACAGATACGCAGTATTTT,CASSSRTDTQYF
TRBJ2-2,-,-,TRBV5-1,TGCGCCAGCAGCCCCGGGGGTTCCCAAATCCTCACCGGGGAGCTGTTTTTT,CASSPGGSQILTGELFF
TRBJ2-3,TRBD2,-,TRBV5-4,TGTGCCAGCAGCCCGACTAGCGGGAGATTTGCAGATACGCAGTATTTT,CASSPTSGRFADTQYF
TRBJ2-1,-,-,TRBV7-9,TGTGCCAGCAACCCCCCCGGTAGCTCCTACAATGAGCAGTTCTTC,CASNPPGSSYNEQFF
TRBJ2-2,-,-,TRBV6-1,TGTGCCAGCAGTGAAGCGGGCTCAACGGCGAACACCGGGGAGCTGTTTTTT,CASSEAGSTANTGELFF
TRBJ1-1,-,once,TRBV7-2,TGTGCCAGCAGCCCACGGTATGGGAGCACTGAAGCTTTCTTT,CASSPRYGSTEAFF
TRBJ2-5,TRBD2,-,TRBV4-1,TGCGCCAGCAGCCCCACACTAGCGGGGGCGGAGACCCAGTACTTC,CASSPTLAGAETQYF
TRBJ1-1,-,-,TRBV13,TGTGCCAGCAGCTTCGGATCGCTGGGACCTGAAGCTTTCTTT,CASSFGSLGPEAFF
TRBJ1-4,TRBD1,-,TRBV3-1/TRBV3-2,TGTGCCAGCAGCCAAGATGGCCGGGACAGGTCTGAAAAACTGTTTTTT,CASSQDGRDRSEKLFF
TRBJ1-2,-,-,TRBV19,TGTGCCAGTAGCACCGTGGGGGAGGGCTATGGCTACACCTTC,CASSTVGEGYGYTF
TRBJ2-7,-,-,TRBV6-6,TGTGCCAGCTCAGTTACCCAGTACGAGCAGTACTTC,CASSVTQYEQYF
TRBJ2-3,-,-,TRBV4-2,TGTGCCAGCAGCCAAGCGTCCCTCACAGATACGCAGTATTTT,CASSQASLTDTQYF
TRBJ2-5,-,-,TRBV18,TGTGCCAGCTCACCCGGGACGGAGGGAGAGACCCAGTACTTC,CASSPGTEGETQYF
TRBJ2-3,TRBD2,-,TRBV4-2,TGTGCCAGCAGCCAATCCACTAGCGGTGGGATATTTACTTCGCAGTATTTT,CASSQSTSGGIFTSQYF
TRBJ2-7,-,-,TRBV29-1,TGCAGCGTGCCCGGGGGCAACGAGCAGTACTTC,CSVPGGNEQYF
TRBJ2-3,-,-,TRBV6-5,TGTGCCAGCAGTCAAACAGGGAGCACAGATACGCAGTATTTT,CASSQTGSTDTQYF
TRBJ2-2,-,-,TRBV5-1,TGCGCCAGCAGCTTGGCGTCATTGAACACCGGGGAGCTGTTTTTT,CASSLASLNTGELFF
TRBJ2-6,-,-,TRBV9,TGTGCCAGCAGCGTTAACGGACACTCTGGGGCCAACGTCCTGACTTTC,CASSVNGHSGANVLTF
TRBJ1-1,-,-,TRBV21-1,TGTGCCAGCACCAGAAGCATCAGGGAAAGAGGGGGCGAAAACACTGAAGCTTTCTTT,CASTRSIRERGGENTEAFF
TRBJ2-5,-,-,TRBV7-2,TGTGCCAGCAGCTTAAGCCGGGAGACCCAGTACTTC,CASSLSRETQYF
TRBJ2-1,-,-,TRBV7-2,TGTGCCAGCTTGTTAGATTCGGGCTATGAGCAGTTCTTC,CASLLDSGYEQFF
TRBJ2-3,-,-,TRBV28,TGTGCCAGCGGAGCGGGCACAGATACGCAGTATTTT,CASGAGTDTQYF
TRBJ2-3,-,-,TRBV21-1,TGTGCCAGCCCTGGACAGGCAACAGATACGCAGTATTTT,CASPGQATDTQYF
TRBJ2-7,-,-,TRBV11-2,TGTGCCAGCAGCTTAGACACTCTCGAGCAGTACTTC,CASSLDTLEQYF
TRBJ1-5,-,-,TRBV2,TGTGCCAGCAGGGACCCCAGCAATCGGCCCCAGCATTTT,CASRDPSNRPQHF
TRBJ2-3,-,-,TRBV19,TGTGCCAGTAGCTCTGGGGAGAGGACAGATACGCAGTATTTT,CASSSGERTDTQYF
TRBJ2-1,-,-,TRBV7-3,TGTGCCAGCAGCTCCACGGACGGGGAGGCAGCCTACAATGAGCAGTTCTTC,CASSSTDGEAAYNEQFF
TRBJ2-6,-,-,TRBV4-1,TGCGCCAGCAGCCAGCTGACAGATCGCTCTGGGGCCAACGTCCTGACTTTC,CASSQLTDRSGANVLTF
TRBJ1-5,TRBD1,-,TRBV10-3,TGTGCCATCAGTGGTCAGGGGGGGAGTCAGCCCCAGCATTTT,CAISGQGGSQPQHF
TRBJ2-3,TRBD2,-,TRBV7-9,TGTGCCAGCAGTTCGGGACTAGCGGGCACAGATACGCAGTATTTT,CASSSGLAGTDTQYF
TRBJ2-6,-,few,TRBV27,TGTGCCAGCAGTGGGGGGGCCTCTGGGGCCAACGTCCTGACTTTC,CASSGGASGANVLTF
TRBJ2-1,-,-,TRBV27,TGTGCCAGCGTTTCCCCCCCATACAATGAGCAGTTCTTC,CASVSPPYNEQFF
TRBJ1-2,-,-,TRBV7-2,TGTGCCAGCAGAATACAGGGTGTGAACTATGGCTACACCTTC,CASRIQGVNYGYTF
TRBJ2-1,-,-,TRBV5-4,TGTGCCAGCAGCCTCGCCTACAATGAGCAGTTCTTC,CASSLAYNEQFF